These T cell receptor beta chains were read from a single sample in a study of beta chain bispecific antibodies for T cell cancers. For these TCRs, the target antigens are not known. Each CDR3 protein gets one entry after TCRdb re-called the 5' RACE reads with MiXCR. The sample consists of about 20,000 distinct CDR3 sequences, approximately 1.9% of them appearing once. The sample in question was healthy donor T cells cultured with leukemia cells, obtained from a culture containing a bispecific antibody targeting TCR Vbeta12. All receptors derive from a human donor in good health. Some clones in this sample may be carry-over from other donors' samples. Each CDR3 is given with its conserved first and last residue. The D gene is left open where the match is weak. The size entry is marked missing in some rows and otherwise reads once, few, many or a size class.

d_gene | abundance | j_gene | v_gene | CDR3nt | CDR3aa
- | many | TRBJ2-5 | TRBV28 | TGTGCCAGCAGTTTAAGGGATCAGCGACAAGAGACCCAGTACTTC | CASSLRDQRQETQYF
- | many | TRBJ2-7 | TRBV10-1 | TGCGCCACCGGGGACGAATTGAGAAACGAGCAGTACTTC | CATGDELRNEQYF
TRBD2 | many | TRBJ2-3 | TRBV7-9 | TGTGCCAGCAGCGTTATAGCGGGGGGTACAGATACGCAGTATTTT | CASSVIAGGTDTQYF
- | medium-sized | TRBJ1-1 | TRBV5-1 | TGCGCCAGCAGCTTGGAATGGGGTGTCCCTGAAGCTTTCTTT | CASSLEWGVPEAFF
TRBD2 | many | TRBJ2-3 | TRBV13 | TGTGCCAGCAGCCCCACCGGGACTAGCGGGGGCGCAGATACGCAGTATTTT | CASSPTGTSGGADTQYF
- | many | TRBJ1-2 | TRBV7-2 | TGTGCCAGCAGCTTTCGGACAGATGGCTACACCTTC | CASSFRTDGYTF
TRBD2 | many | TRBJ2-3 | TRBV11-3 | TGTGCCAGCACTCCCCCCAGCGGGGGGAGAGATACGCAGTATTTT | CASTPPSGGRDTQYF
- | many | TRBJ2-1 | TRBV3-1 | TGTGCCAGCAGCCAAGTGCCCAGGGGCAGCTACAATGAGCAGTTCTTC | CASSQVPRGSYNEQFF
- | many | TRBJ1-1 | TRBV9 | TGTGCCAGCAGCGTAGGATCGGCAGGGGCCACTGAAGCTTTCTTT | CASSVGSAGATEAFF
TRBD1 | many | TRBJ2-7 | TRBV3-1 | TGTGCCAGCAGCCAAGGGACAGGGTTAAACGAGCAGTACTTC | CASSQGTGLNEQYF
- | many | TRBJ2-1 | TRBV27 | TGTGCCAGCAGTGAGGGACACACCCCTTCGGGTGAGCAGTTCTTC | CASSEGHTPSGEQFF
- | many | TRBJ1-1 | TRBV28 | TGTGCCAGCAGTTTTTTCGCGGGGGGCCTCGCTGAAGCTTTCTTT | CASSFFAGGLAEAFF
TRBD2 | many | TRBJ2-5 | TRBV20-1 | TGCAGTGCTAGAGCACTAGCGGGGGGGTTATCCACGCTTCAAGAGACCCAGTACTTC | CSARALAGGLSTLQETQYF
- | many | TRBJ2-1 | TRBV3-1 | TGTGCCAGCAGCCAAGATTGGCGGGCTTACAATGAGCAGTTCTTC | CASSQDWRAYNEQFF
- | many | TRBJ1-1 | TRBV7-2 | TGTGCCAGCAGCATAAGGGGGGGGAACACTGAAGCTTTCTTT | CASSIRGGNTEAFF
- | many | TRBJ1-6 | TRBV7-9 | TGTGCCAGCGGGCAGGGCAATTCACCCCTCCACTTT | CASGQGNSPLHF
TRBD1 | many | TRBJ2-1 | TRBV19 | TGTGCCAGTAGTATGGACAGGGGGCTTATCAATGAGCAGTTCTTC | CASSMDRGLINEQFF
- | many | TRBJ2-5 | TRBV27 | TGTGCCAGCAGAGGGAGCGGGTCAAATGGGATGGCGGAGACCCAGTACTTC | CASRGSGSNGMAETQYF
TRBD2 | medium-sized | TRBJ2-2 | TRBV6-5 | TGTGCCAGCGGTCCGGGACTAGCCCCCACCGGGGAGCTGTTTTTT | CASGPGLAPTGELFF
- | many | TRBJ2-5 | TRBV3-1 | TGTGCCAGCAGCCAAGGACAAGAGACCCAGTACTTC | CASSQGQETQYF
TRBD2 | many | TRBJ2-2 | TRBV7-8 | TGTGCCAGCATAAGGGCGGGGGGGCCCGGCGGGGAGCTGTTTTTT | CASIRAGGPGGELFF
- | - | TRBJ1-2 | TRBV19 | TGTGCCAGTAGTATATGGGGCGCGGATGGCTACACCTTC | CASSIWGADGYTF
- | many | TRBJ1-2 | TRBV7-7 | TGTGCTAGCAGCTTATGGCCGAGCTATGGCTACACCTTC | CASSLWPSYGYTF
- | many | TRBJ1-1 | TRBV5-1 | TGCGCCAGCAGCCCGGGACATAGGAACACTGAAGCTTTCTTT | CASSPGHRNTEAFF
- | medium-sized | TRBJ1-6 | TRBV7-7 | TGTGCTAGCAGCTTAGGGGTAGGGGGTTATGATAATTCACCCCTCCACTTT | CASSLGVGGYDNSPLHF
- | many | TRBJ1-1 | TRBV20-1 | TGCAGTGCTAGAGATCGGCAGGGCCACACTGAAGCTTTCTTT | CSARDRQGHTEAFF
- | many | TRBJ2-3 | TRBV5-1 | TGCGCCAGCAGCTTGGCCGGCGACAGGGGAGGGTACACAGATACGCAGTATTTT | CASSLAGDRGGYTDTQYF
- | many | TRBJ2-3 | TRBV19 | TGTGCCAGTAGTATTCGGACGACGGATTGGGCAGATACGCAGTATTTT | CASSIRTTDWADTQYF
- | many | TRBJ2-1 | TRBV7-9 | TGTGCCAGCAGCTTAGGGGTCGAAGAGCAGTTCTTC | CASSLGVEEQFF
TRBD2 | many | TRBJ2-1 | TRBV30 | TGTGCCTGGAGAAGGGGAGCGGGGGGGCCGTCGTTGTTCAATGAGCAGTTCTTC | CAWRRGAGGPSLFNEQFF
- | many | TRBJ2-5 | TRBV13 | TGTGCCAGCAGCATATCCGGGACACCGGTGACCCAGTACTTC | CASSISGTPVTQYF
- | few | TRBJ1-2 | TRBV13 | TGTGCCAGCAGCTTAACGGACACCTCTAACTATGGCTACACCTTC | CASSLTDTSNYGYTF
TRBD1 | many | TRBJ1-6 | TRBV6-5 | TGTGCCAGCAGTTACGACAGGGAGGTTTCACCCCTCCACTTT | CASSYDREVSPLHF
- | - | TRBJ2-1 | TRBV5-4 | TGTGCCAGCAGCCCCCGTGAAGCATCTCAGCAGTTCTTC | CASSPREASQQFF
- | many | TRBJ2-3 | TRBV5-1 | TGCGCCAGCAGCCTCCAAGGGCAGGGAGGCACAGATACGCAGTATTTT | CASSLQGQGGTDTQYF
TRBD1 | many | TRBJ1-1 | TRBV6-5 | TGTGCCAGCGGGGAGACAGGGGATAACACTGAAGCTTTCTTT | CASGETGDNTEAFF
TRBD2 | medium-sized | TRBJ2-3 | TRBV3-1 | TGTGCCAGCAGCCGCACCAGCGGGGGCGGAAGAGATACGCAGTATTTT | CASSRTSGGGRDTQYF
- | many | TRBJ2-6 | TRBV13 | TGTGCCAGCAGCGGTCGAGACAGACCGATAGACCCTGGGGCCAACGTCCTGACTTTC | CASSGRDRPIDPGANVLTF
TRBD2 | many | TRBJ2-2 | TRBV6-4 | TGTGCCAGCAGTGACTCCAATTCGACTAGCGGGGGGATTAACACCGGGGAGCTGTTTTTT | CASSDSNSTSGGINTGELFF
TRBD2 | many | TRBJ2-1 | TRBV5-1 | TGCGCCAGCAGCTTGGCCCCCCGAGTTGCGGGGGGAGTGTATGAGCAGTTCTTC | CASSLAPRVAGGVYEQFF
- | many | TRBJ1-4 | TRBV10-1 | TGCGCCAGCAGTGAGTATGGCGATGAAAAACTGTTTTTT | CASSEYGDEKLFF
- | many | TRBJ2-7 | TRBV5-1 | TGCGCCAGCAGCTTGGTGGGGGTCGAGCAGTACTTC | CASSLVGVEQYF
TRBD1 | many | TRBJ1-1 | TRBV20-1 | TGCAGCCCAGGACAGGGGACGAACACTGAAGCTTTCTTT | CSPGQGTNTEAFF
TRBD2 | many | TRBJ2-1 | TRBV7-2 | TGTGCCAGCAGCCCTGGACTAGCGGGGAGCCTTGAGCAGTTCTTC | CASSPGLAGSLEQFF
TRBD2 | many | TRBJ2-3 | TRBV7-8 | TGTGCCAGCAGCGCGGACGGACTAGAGCAGTATTTT | CASSADGLEQYF
- | many | TRBJ1-5 | TRBV6-1 | TGTGCCAGCAGTGCCCTCCTAGAGAATCAGCCCCAGCATTTT | CASSALLENQPQHF
- | many | TRBJ1-6 | TRBV20-1 | TGCAGTGCCCGGTCAGGGGTCGGTTCACCCCTCCACTTT | CSARSGVGSPLHF
- | many | TRBJ2-2 | TRBV2 | TGTGCCAGCATGGGGTCTTTGAACACCGGGGAGCTGTTTTTT | CASMGSLNTGELFF
TRBD1 | many | TRBJ1-5 | TRBV7-9 | TGTGCCAGCAGCACCGACAGGGGGAATCAGCCCCAGCATTTT | CASSTDRGNQPQHF
- | many | TRBJ2-7 | TRBV10-3 | TGTGCCATCAGTGATCCCCCCCGGATCGAGCAGTACTTC | CAISDPPRIEQYF
- | many | TRBJ1-1 | TRBV4-2 | TGTGCCAGCAGCCAAGAGAGTTTAGGGAACACTGAAGCTTTCTTT | CASSQESLGNTEAFF